Listed here is a single TCR beta chain. J lost 8 bases, V lost 2 bases, and 7 bases had no gene match. The V gene's germline CDR1 is SGHTA and CDR2 FQGTGA. This CDR3 comprises 16 residues. The data were obtained in a study of blood T cell repertoires in COVID-19. Study-level information: The study drew acute and convalescent COVID-19 samples from the United States, Italy and Spain. T cells, B-cell-depleted T cells, or PBMCs supplied cDNA or gDNA.

Source study methods: Amplified reference gene primers provided the basis for estimating nucleated cell counts. Repertoires were generated with immunoSEQ multiplex PCR, while TCRdb's copy carries only in-frame clones and drops some. For V, J and clone size, that table is used; D and trimming come from the DNA. This repertoire shows under 300,000 clones, approximately 85% found once; its top ten account for 8% to 13%. The source material was peripheral blood. The chain uses TRBV7-3 and TRBJ1-6; 9 bases are a match to TRBD1. This clonotype was obtained from a woman in her 70s with acute or convalescent COVID-19. The CDR3 bases are TGTGCCAGCAGCTTACTGGGCGGACAGGGGCATTCACCCCTCCACTTT. It encodes CASSLLGGQGHSPLHF.